This TCR beta chain was recovered during a study of CD8 T cells in Susac syndrome. Regarding the study as a whole: That the number of individuals in its TCR sequencing and HLA analysis was relatively small was acknowledged by the study.

Random hexamers were used to reverse transcribe an amount of 0.5 to 1 ug RNA. Multiplex immunoSEQ PCR targeted 54 Vbeta and 13 Jbeta TCR beta segments. TCRdb itself ran the immunoSEQ multiplex PCR reads through MiXCR, one entry per CDR3 protein. The sample has 120,000 or so distinct CDR3 sequences, 94% seen once. As to this clonotype: Its antigen is unidentified.

The study sequenced TCR beta in blood CD8+ and CD4+ T cells. The TEMRA cells underwent FACS enrichment, while the CD8+ and CD4+ T cells underwent negative isolation. Sequencing used CD4+ T cells from PBMCs. The source of this sequence is a human donor in good health.

The CDR3 reads CASSFWGGRVAGELFF. The CDR3 nucleotides are TGTGCCAGCAGTTTTTGGGGCGGGAGGGTGGCCGGGGAGCTGTTTTTT. This chain connects TRBV12-3 or TRBV12-4 to TRBJ2-2; 9 bases line up with TRBD2. This CDR3 contains 16 residues. V dropped 3 bases and J dropped 6; count of bases not matched to a gene: 8.